This T cell receptor beta chain was observed in a study of cytomegalovirus exposure and HLA in healthy donors. Study details: Genotyping showed 75% to 90% of roughly 400 donors falling in the Caucasian-associated ancestry cluster. Points from the study as a whole: The study found most TCR sequences rare, yet found some public TCRs in many donors.

Concerning this clone: The antigen is not known.

Samples came from healthy bone marrow donors. In the PCR, 60 Vbeta and 13 Jbeta primers were used. Sequenced by immunoSEQ multiplex PCR; TCRdb stores in-frame clones only, minus some. The sample has roughly 120,000 clones, under 85% seen once. With V trimmed by 0 bases and J by 5 bases, 4 bases remained unmatched. This CDR3 has 15 residues. Germline CDR1 is LGHNA and CDR2 is YNFKEQ. Specimen: PBMCs. The TCR was taken from a woman in her forties in good health and CMV-seropositive. The genes are TRBV4-2 and TRBJ2-3; 8 bases agree with TRBD2. The CDR3 nucleotides are TGTGCCAGCAGCCAAGATCAGCTAGCGGGAGATACGCAGTATTTT. This gives the protein CASSQDQLAGDTQYF.